Following are 7 T cell receptor beta chains from one sample sequenced in a study of early T cells in non-severe SARS-CoV-2 infection. TCRdb re-derived calls from the 5' RACE reads in MiXCR, one entry per CDR3 protein. The sample consists of roughly 86,000 distinct CDR3 sequences, 5% to 6.5% of them appearing once. Material for sequencing was whole blood. Every receptor here comes from an adult who was a healthcare worker with PCR-confirmed SARS-CoV-2 infection or an uninfected control (not recorded which).

This clonotype was seen a few times. Mismatch with germline at one junction end may stem from a read error. The CDR3 protein is CVSSWTGSEQYF. CDR3 in DNA: TGTGTCAGCAGCTGGACAGGGAGCGAGCAGTACTTC. The chain has TRBV27 and TRBJ2-7, with TRBD1 matching over 8 bases. The CDR3 sequence is 12 residues long. Looked up from germline, CDR1 is MNHEY and CDR2 is SMNVEV (reference sequence).

This clonotype was detected ten times or more. The chain uses TRBV6-6 and TRBJ1-5; no definite D call. The CDR3 has 16 residues. The germline gives CDR1 MNHNY, CDR2 SVGAGI (reference sequence). With 0 bases removed from V and 1 base from J, the gap between germline ends came to 10 bases. CDR3 in amino acids: CASSYSRDWSNQPQHF. DNA for the CDR3: TGTGCCAGCAGTTACTCGCGGGATTGGAGCAATCAGCCCCAGCATTTT.

This rearrangement joins TRBV3-1 to TRBJ2-2; D gene unclear. From germline, CDR1 is LGHDT and CDR2 YNNKEL (reference sequence). The CDR3 consists of 13 residues. Trimming took off 5 bases at V and 4 bases at J, with 8 bases between the two ends. CDR3 amino acids: CASSARGTGELFF. As DNA, the CDR3 is TGTGCCAGCAGCGCCCGAGGCACCGGGGAGCTGTTTTTT.

The chain couples TRBV19 to TRBJ2-1; a weak D match, TRBD1 (5 bases). The V end was cut by 2 bases, the J end by 9 bases, with 8 bases between. Germline V CDR1 and CDR2: LNHDA, SQIVND (reference sequence). The CDR3 covers 12 residues. In DNA form, the CDR3 reads TGTGCCAGTAGTATAAAGGGGTCTGAGCAGTTCTTC. Translation gives CASSIKGSEQFF.

In its sample, this clonotype was seen many times. As DNA, the CDR3 is TGCGCCAGCAGCTTGACGGTCACTAGCGCCATCGGGGAGCTGTTTTTT. Encoded protein: CASSLTVTSAIGELFF. The gene calls are TRBV5-1 and TRBJ2-2; TRBD2 aligns across 7 bases. J lost 7 bases, V lost 1 base, and 10 bases had no gene match. Germline V lookup: CDR1 SGHRS, CDR2 YFSETQ. This CDR3 comprises 16 residues.

The V and J genes are TRBV7-2 and TRBJ1-6, with D tentatively TRBD1 (6 bases). This CDR3 spans 16 amino acids. Germline V gives CDR1 SGHTA, CDR2 FQGNSA. V was cut by 1 base and J by 5 bases, with 12 bases left in between. CDR3 DNA sequence: TGTGCCAGCAGCTTAGGGCCAGGGGCTCATAATTCACCCCTCCACTTT. This encodes CASSLGPGAHNSPLHF.

This clonotype came up many times. The chain is built from TRBV12-3 or TRBV12-4 and TRBJ2-1; D is uncertain. V shed 5 bases and J shed 7 bases, with 9 bases lying between them. The CDR3 has 12 amino acids. The CDR3 spells CASSPGWNEQFF. The CDR3 nucleotides are TGTGCCAGCAGTCCGGGCTGGAATGAGCAGTTCTTC.